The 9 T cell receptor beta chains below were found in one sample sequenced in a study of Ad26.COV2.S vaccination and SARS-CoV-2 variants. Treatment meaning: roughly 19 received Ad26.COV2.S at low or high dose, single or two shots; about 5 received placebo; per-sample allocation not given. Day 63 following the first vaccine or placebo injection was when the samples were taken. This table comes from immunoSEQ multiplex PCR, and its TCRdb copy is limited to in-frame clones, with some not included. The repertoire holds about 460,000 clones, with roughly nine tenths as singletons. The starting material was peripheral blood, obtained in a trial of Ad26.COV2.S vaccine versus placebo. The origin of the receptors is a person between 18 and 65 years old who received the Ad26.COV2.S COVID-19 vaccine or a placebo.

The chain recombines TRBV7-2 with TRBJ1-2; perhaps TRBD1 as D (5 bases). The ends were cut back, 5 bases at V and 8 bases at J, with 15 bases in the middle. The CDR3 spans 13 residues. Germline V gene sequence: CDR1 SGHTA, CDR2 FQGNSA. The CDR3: CASSPDLGRGYTF. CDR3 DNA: TGTGCCAGCAGCCCCGACTTGGGACGCGGCTACACCTTC.

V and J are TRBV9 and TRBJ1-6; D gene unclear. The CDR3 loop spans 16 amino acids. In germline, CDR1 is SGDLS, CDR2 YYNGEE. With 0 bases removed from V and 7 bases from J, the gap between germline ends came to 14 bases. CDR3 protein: CASSVAVGSPNSPLHF. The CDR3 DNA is TGTGCCAGCAGCGTAGCTGTGGGAAGCCCCAATTCACCCCTCCACTTT.

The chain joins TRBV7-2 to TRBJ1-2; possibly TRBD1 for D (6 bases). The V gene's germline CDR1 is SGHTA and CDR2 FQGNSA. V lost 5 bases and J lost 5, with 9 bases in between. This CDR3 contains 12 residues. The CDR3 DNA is TGTGCCAGCAGCCCCCAGGGGTATGGCTACACCTTC. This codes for CASSPQGYGYTF. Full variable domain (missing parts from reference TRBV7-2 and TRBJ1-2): GAGVSQSPSNKVTEKGKDVELRCDPISGHTALYWYRQSLGQGLEFLIYFQGNSAPDKSGLPSDRFSAERTGGSVSTLTIQRTQQEDSAVYLCASSPQGYGYTFGSGTRLTVV.

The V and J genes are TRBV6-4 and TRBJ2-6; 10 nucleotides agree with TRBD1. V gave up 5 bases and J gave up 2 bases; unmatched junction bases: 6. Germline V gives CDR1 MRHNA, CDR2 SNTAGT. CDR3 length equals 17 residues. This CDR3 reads CASSPGTGDAGANVLTF. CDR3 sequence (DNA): TGTGCCAGCAGTCCCGGGACAGGGGATGCTGGGGCCAACGTCCTGACTTTC.

The CDR3 DNA is TGCGCCAGCAGTGAGTCCCAGGGAAGGAGAGATACGCAGTATTTT. Its translation is CASSESQGRRDTQYF. This rearrangement joins TRBV10-2 to TRBJ2-3, with a weak D call TRBD1 (5 bases). The CDR3 consists of 15 residues. In germline, CDR1 is WSHSY, CDR2 SAAADI. V was trimmed by 0 bases and J by 5 bases, leaving 12 bases between them.

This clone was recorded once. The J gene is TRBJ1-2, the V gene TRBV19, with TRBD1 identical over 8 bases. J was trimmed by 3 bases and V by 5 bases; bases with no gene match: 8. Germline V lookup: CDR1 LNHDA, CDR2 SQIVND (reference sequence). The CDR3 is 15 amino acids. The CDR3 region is CASSDRQGSHYGYTF. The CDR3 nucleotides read TGTGCCAGTAGTGACAGACAGGGGTCTCACTATGGCTACACCTTC.

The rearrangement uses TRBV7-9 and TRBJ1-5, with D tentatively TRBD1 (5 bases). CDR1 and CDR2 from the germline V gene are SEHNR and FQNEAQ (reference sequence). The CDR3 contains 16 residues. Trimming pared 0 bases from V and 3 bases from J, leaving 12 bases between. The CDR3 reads CASSLAIGALNQPQHF. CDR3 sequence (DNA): TGTGCCAGCAGCTTAGCGATAGGGGCCCTCAATCAGCCCCAGCATTTT.

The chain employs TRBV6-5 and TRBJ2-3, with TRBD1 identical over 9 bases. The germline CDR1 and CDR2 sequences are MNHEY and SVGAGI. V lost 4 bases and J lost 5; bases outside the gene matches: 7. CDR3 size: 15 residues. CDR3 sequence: CASSSQGAGRDTQYF. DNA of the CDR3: TGTGCCAGCAGTTCACAGGGGGCAGGAAGAGATACGCAGTATTTT.

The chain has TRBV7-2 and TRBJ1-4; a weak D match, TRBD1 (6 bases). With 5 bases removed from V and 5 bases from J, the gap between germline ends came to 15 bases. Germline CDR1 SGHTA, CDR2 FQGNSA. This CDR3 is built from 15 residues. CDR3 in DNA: TGTGCCAGCAGCACCCGACAGGAGGGCAATGAAAAACTGTTTTTT. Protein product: CASSTRQEGNEKLFF.